The source of this TCR beta chain is a study of blood T cell repertoires in COVID-19 (dated by TCRdb to about 2020). About the investigation overall: Samples from collaborators originated in the United States, Italy and Spain and spanned both the acute and convalescent phases of COVID-19. The prospective study material was composed of cDNA or gDNA derived from T cells, B-cell-depleted T cells, or PBMCs. Deeply sampled blood TCRbeta repertoires from subjects exposed to, actively infected with, or recovered from COVID-19 were included in the dataset. The repertoires were made available in a free public database intended to serve as a resource for research on the immune response to SARS-CoV-2. The samples were drawn from two sources: the first 160 participants of the ongoing ImmuneRACE study, and 950 to 1,500 subjects contributed by 6 global collaborators. Sample metadata almost always included a de-identified subject ID, COVID-19 status, age in years and sex. Where available, HLA class I and class II types were obtained from metadata supplied by the sample provider rather than from assay-based typing. What the research found in general, with its limitations: The quantity of clinical and demographic metadata differed by source and by participant and was supplied without curation.

V is trimmed back by 4 bases and J by 5 bases, and the junction contains 14 bases that no gene match accounts for. The CDR3 measures 16 amino acids from cysteine to phenylalanine. The read is trimmed to its CDR3 DNA, 48 bases read in frame from base 1. Via the germline V gene, CDR1 is SGHTS and CDR2 YDEGEE. TCRbeta CDR3 regions were amplified from genomic DNA using the immunoSEQ Assay, a bias-controlled multiplex PCR. The authors' pipeline ran thus. Within the assay, amplification of reference gene primers was used to estimate how many nucleated cells each sample contained. To quantify the absolute abundance of each unique TCRbeta CDR3 rearrangement, sequence reads were collapsed and filtered. For each sample, productive Simpson clonality was calculated by taking the square root of Simpson's diversity index across productive rearrangements. TCRdb limited this immuneACCESS table to in-frame rearrangements with V and J called. A share of clones is missing; checked studies link under half to unresolved V genes, and the rest is unexplained. The DNA was the basis for D and trimming; V, J and clone size are from that table. Across this sample there are roughly 160,000 clones, with roughly 88% seen only once. The ten largest clones add up to 6.9% of the sample.

Points on this clone: What this receptor recognizes is not known. Base qualities are missing; no much larger clone stands one base away.

At one collaborating source in Seattle, patients were enrolled during active infection and were followed longitudinally through the course of disease. Each collaborating institution followed its own protocols to collect whole blood in K2EDTA tubes. For TCRbeta analysis, collaborators shipped samples in one of three forms: frozen whole blood, isolated PBMCs, or DNA extracted from either of those sample types. Recombination linked TRBV5-8 to TRBJ2-5; TRBD2 aligns with 7 central bases. The receptor comes from a man older than 75 with COVID-19, enrolled during active disease. Sequencing was carried out using peripheral blood. At the DNA level, the sequence is TGTGCCAGCAGCCCCGGGAAGCGGGGTGGTACGGAGACCCAGTACTTC. Its coded protein is CASSPGKRGGTETQYF.